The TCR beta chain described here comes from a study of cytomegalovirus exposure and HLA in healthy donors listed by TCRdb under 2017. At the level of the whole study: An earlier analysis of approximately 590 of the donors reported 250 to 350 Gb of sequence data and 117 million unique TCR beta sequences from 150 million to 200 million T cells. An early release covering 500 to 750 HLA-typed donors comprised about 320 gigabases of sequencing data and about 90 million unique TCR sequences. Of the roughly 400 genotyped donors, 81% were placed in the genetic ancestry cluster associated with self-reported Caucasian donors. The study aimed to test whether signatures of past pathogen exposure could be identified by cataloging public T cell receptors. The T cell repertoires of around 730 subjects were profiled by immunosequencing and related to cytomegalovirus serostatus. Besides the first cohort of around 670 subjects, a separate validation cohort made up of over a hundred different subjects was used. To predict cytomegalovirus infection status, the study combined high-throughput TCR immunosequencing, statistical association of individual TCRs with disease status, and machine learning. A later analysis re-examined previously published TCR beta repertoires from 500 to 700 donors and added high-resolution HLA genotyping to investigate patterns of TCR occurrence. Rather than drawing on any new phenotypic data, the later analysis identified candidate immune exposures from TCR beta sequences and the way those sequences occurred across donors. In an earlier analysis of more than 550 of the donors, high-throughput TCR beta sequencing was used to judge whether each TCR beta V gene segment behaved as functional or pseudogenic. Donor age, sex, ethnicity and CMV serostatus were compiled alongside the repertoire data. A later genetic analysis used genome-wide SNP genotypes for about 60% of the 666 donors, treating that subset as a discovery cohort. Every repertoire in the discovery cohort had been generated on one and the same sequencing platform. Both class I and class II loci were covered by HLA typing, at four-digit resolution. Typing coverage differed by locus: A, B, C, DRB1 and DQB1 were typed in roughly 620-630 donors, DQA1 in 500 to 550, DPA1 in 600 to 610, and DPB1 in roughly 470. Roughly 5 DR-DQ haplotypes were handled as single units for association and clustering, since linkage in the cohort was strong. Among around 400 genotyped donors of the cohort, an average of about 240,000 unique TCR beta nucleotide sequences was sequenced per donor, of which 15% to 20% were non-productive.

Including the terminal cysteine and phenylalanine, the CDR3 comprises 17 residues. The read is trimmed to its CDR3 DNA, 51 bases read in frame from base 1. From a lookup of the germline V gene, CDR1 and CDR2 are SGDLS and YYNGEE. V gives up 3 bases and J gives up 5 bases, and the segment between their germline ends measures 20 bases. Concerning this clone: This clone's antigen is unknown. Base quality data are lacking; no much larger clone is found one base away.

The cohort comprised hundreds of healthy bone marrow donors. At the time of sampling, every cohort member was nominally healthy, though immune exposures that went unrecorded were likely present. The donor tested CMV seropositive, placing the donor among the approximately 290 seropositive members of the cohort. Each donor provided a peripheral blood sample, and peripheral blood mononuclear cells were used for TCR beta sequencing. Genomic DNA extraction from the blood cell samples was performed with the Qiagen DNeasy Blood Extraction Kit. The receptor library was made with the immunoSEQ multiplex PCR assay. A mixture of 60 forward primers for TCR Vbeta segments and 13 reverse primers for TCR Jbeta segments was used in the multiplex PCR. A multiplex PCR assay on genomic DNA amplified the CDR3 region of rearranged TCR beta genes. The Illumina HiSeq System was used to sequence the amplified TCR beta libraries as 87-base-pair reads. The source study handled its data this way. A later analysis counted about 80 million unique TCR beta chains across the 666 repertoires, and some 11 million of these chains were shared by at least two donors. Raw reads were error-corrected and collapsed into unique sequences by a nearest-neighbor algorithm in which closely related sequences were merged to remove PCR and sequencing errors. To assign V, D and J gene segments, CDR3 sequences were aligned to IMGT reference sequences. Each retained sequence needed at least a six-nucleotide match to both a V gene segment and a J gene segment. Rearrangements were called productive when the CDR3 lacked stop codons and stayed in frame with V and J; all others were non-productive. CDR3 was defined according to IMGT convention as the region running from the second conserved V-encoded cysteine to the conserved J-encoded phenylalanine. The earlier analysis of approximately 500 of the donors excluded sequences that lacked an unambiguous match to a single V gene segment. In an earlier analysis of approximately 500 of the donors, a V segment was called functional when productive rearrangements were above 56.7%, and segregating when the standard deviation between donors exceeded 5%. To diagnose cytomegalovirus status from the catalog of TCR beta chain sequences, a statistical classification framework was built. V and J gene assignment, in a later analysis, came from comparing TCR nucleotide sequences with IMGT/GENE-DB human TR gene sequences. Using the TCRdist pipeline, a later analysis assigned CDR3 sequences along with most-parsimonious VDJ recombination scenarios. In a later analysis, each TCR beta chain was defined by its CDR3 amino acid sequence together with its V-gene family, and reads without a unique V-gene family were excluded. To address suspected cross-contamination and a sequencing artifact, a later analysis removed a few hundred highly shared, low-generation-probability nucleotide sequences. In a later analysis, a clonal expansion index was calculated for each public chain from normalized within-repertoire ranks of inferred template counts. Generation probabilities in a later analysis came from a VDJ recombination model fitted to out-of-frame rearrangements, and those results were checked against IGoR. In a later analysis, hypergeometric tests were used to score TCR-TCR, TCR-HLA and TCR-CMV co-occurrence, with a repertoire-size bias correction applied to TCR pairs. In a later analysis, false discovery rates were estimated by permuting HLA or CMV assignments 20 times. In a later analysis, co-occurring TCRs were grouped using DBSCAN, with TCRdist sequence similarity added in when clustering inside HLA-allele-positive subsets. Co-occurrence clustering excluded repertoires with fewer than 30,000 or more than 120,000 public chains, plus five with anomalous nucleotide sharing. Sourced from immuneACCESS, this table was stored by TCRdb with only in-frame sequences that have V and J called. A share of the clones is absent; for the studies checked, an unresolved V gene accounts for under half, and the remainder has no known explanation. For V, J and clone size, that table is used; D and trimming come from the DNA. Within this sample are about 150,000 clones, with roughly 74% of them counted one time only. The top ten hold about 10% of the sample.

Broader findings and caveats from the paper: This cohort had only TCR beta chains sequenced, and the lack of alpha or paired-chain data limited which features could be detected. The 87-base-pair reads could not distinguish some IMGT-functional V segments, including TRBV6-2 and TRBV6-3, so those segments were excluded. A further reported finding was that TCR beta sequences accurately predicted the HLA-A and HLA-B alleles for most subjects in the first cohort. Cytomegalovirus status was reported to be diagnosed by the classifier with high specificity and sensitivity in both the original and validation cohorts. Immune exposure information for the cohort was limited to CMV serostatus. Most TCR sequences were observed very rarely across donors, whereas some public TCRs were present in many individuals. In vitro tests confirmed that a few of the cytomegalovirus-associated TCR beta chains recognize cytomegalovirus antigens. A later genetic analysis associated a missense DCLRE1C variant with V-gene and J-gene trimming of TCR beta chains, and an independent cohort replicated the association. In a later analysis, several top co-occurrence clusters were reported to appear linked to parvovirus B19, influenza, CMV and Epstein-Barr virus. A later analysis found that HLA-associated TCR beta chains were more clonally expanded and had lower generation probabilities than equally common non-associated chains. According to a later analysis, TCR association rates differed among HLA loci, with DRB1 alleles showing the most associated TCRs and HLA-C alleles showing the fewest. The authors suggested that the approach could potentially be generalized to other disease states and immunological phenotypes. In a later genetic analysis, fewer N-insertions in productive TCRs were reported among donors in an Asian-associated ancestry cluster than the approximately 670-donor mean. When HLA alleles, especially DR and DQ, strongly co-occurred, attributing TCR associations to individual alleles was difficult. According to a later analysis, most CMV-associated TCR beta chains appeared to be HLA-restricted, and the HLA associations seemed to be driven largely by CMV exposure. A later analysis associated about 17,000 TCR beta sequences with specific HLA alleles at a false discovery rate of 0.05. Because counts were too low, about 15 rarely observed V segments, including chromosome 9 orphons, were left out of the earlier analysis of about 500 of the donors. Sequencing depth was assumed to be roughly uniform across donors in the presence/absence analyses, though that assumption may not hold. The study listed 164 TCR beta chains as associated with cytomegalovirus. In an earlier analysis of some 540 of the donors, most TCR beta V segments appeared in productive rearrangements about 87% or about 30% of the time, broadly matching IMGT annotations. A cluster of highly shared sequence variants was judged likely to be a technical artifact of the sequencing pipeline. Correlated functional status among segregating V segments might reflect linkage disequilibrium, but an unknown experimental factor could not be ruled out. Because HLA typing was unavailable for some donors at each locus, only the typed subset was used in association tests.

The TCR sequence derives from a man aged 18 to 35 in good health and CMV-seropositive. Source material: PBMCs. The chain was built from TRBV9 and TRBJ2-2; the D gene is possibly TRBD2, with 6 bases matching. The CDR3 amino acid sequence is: CASSARLDPLSTGELFF. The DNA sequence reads TGTGCCAGCAGCGCCCGACTAGATCCCCTTTCGACCGGGGAGCTGTTTTTT. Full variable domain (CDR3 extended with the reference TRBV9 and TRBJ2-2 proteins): DSGVTQTPKHLITATGQRVTLRCSPRSGDLSVYWYQQSLDQGLQFLIQYYNGEERAKGNILERFSAQQFPDLHSELNLSSLELGDSALYFCASSARLDPLSTGELFFGEGSRLTVL.